This T cell receptor beta chain was obtained from a study of control samples from healthy donors and cancer patients. CDR3 length equals 14 residues. The V gene's germline CDR1 is LGHNA and CDR2 YNFKEQ. V was pared by 1 base and J by 8 bases, with 11 bases between. TCRdb keeps only in-frame clones here, not all; method: immunoSEQ multiplex PCR. The sample lists about 150,000 clones, roughly 94% occurring once. This clonotype was obtained from a woman aged 18-30 years in good health. The J gene is TRBJ2-2, the V gene TRBV4-2; D is uncertain. Sequencing used blood. CDR3: CASSQGYSSGELFF. The CDR3 DNA reads TGTGCCAGCAGCCAAGGGTACTCTTCAGGGGAGCTGTTTTTT.